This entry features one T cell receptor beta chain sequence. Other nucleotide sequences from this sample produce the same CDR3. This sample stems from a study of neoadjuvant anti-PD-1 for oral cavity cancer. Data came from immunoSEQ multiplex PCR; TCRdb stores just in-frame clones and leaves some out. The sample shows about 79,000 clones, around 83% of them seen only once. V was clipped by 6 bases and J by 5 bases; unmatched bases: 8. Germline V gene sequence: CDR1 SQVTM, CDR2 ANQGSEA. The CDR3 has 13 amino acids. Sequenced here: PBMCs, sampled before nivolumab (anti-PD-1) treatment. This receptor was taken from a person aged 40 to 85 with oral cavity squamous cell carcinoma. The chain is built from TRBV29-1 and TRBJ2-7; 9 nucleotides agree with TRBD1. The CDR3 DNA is TGCAGCGTAGAGGGACAGGGAGGTCACGAGCAGTACTTC. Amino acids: CSVEGQGGHEQYF.